Following are 9 T cell receptor beta chains from one sample sequenced in a study of T cells after yellow fever vaccination. Via MiXCR, TCRdb re-called the 5' RACE reads, giving one row per CDR3 protein. Here the sample spans approximately 160,000 distinct CDR3 sequences, roughly 6.2% being singletons. The input for sequencing was CD4+ T cells sorted from PBMCs, taken on the day of the first yellow fever vaccination. These receptors all come from a man aged 18 to 29 who received the YFV17D yellow fever vaccine.

This clonotype was seen at least ten times. The chain uses TRBV11-2 and TRBJ2-5; possibly TRBD2 for D (5 bases). This CDR3 has 15 residues. Per the germline V gene, CDR1 is SGHAT and CDR2 is FQNNGV. Trimming shortened V by 1 base and J by 5 bases, and 14 bases separated the two germline ends. In DNA, the CDR3 is TGTGCCAGCAGCTTAGGGGGAGCCCAGAGGGAGACCCAGTACTTC. Translated: CASSLGGAQRETQYF.

This clonotype appeared many times. This rearrangement joins TRBV20-1 to TRBJ2-3; D possibly uses TRBD1 or TRBD2 (5 bases each). This CDR3 contains 11 residues. Trimming left V 5 bases short and J 15 bases short, with 18 bases between. CDR1 is DFQATT and CDR2 is SNEGSKA in the germline V gene (reference sequence). In DNA, the CDR3 is TGCAGTGCTCTCCCCGAGTCGGGGCAATATTTT. This sequence encodes CSALPESGQYF.

This clonotype was observed at least ten times. V gene TRBV7-9 combines with J gene TRBJ1-6, with no clear D. The CDR3 is 16 residues long. CDR1 and CDR2 from the germline V gene are SEHNR and FQNEAQ (reference sequence). V gave up 3 bases and J gave up 8 bases, with 17 bases separating them. The CDR3 DNA sequence: TGTGCCAGCAGCTTTCTGTCAGGAGGTCCTGATTCACCCCTCCACTTT. Translating gives CASSFLSGGPDSPLHF.

This clonotype occurred once. The junction departs from germline at one end; a sequencing error may be responsible. This chain joins TRBV28 and TRBJ1-5, with D unclear. This CDR3 is built from 13 residues. The V gene's germline CDR1 is MDHEN and CDR2 SYDVKM. The CDR3 nucleotides are TGTGCCAGCTGTTTTCCGAGCAATCAGCCCCAGCATTTT. This translates into CASCFPSNQPQHF.

Many counts were recorded for this clonotype. The chain combines TRBV12-3 or TRBV12-4 with TRBJ2-7; TRBD1 matches at 11 bases. V dropped 4 bases and J dropped 3; count of bases not matched to a gene: 8. The CDR3 spans 16 residues. The CDR3 sequence: CASSSTDRGPFYEQYF. The CDR3 nucleotides read TGTGCCAGCAGTTCTACGGACAGGGGGCCTTTCTACGAGCAGTACTTC.

This clonotype was seen a few times. This chain links TRBV6-9 with TRBJ2-2, with D perhaps matching TRBD1 (6 bases). The CDR3 loop spans 16 amino acids. With 4 bases removed from V and 0 bases from J, the gap between germline ends came to 12 bases. Germline V lookup: CDR1 MNHGY, CDR2 SVAAGI. Written as DNA, the CDR3 is TGTGCCAGCAGTTTAAGAGGACAGACGAACACCGGGGAGCTGTTTTTT. Translating it yields CASSLRGQTNTGELFF.

This clonotype was seen repeatedly, ten times or more. This chain connects TRBV9 to TRBJ1-5, with D possibly matching TRBD1 (5 bases). The length of the CDR3 is 18 residues. Trimming removed 6 bases from V and 4 bases from J, with 26 bases in between. The germline CDR1 and CDR2 sequences are SGDLS and YYNGEE. The CDR3 nucleotides read TGTGCCAGCACCGAGGTGTACCTGGGTGGGGCCCTTAATCAGCCCCAGCATTTT. Translated, it gives CASTEVYLGGALNQPQHF.

A few counts support this clonotype. V gene TRBV15 combines with J gene TRBJ2-5, with 11 bases matching TRBD1. The CDR3 has 15 residues. In germline, CDR1 is LNHNV, CDR2 YYDKDF (reference sequence). V lost 4 bases, J lost 5 bases, and 6 bases stayed unmatched. For the CDR3, the DNA is TGTGCCACCAGCAAGCAGGGACAGGGGGTTGAGACCCAGTACTTC. This gives the protein CATSKQGQGVETQYF.

This clonotype was detected ten times or more. The chain joins TRBV10-3 to TRBJ1-2; 8 bases align to TRBD1. The CDR3 consists of 17 residues. Germline V gene data show CDR1 as ENHRY and CDR2 as SYGVKD. Trimming removed 2 bases from V and 8 bases from J; junction bases left unmatched: 16. The CDR3 DNA reads TGTGCCATCAGTGAGAACCTCCATCCTGGACAGGGCGAGGGCTACACCTTC. Its translation: CAISENLHPGQGEGYTF.